A selection of T cell receptor beta chains follows, all from one sample in a study of blood T cells in healthy people across ages. TCRdb re-called the 5' RACE reads through MiXCR, storing one row per CDR3 protein. The sample has around 400,000 distinct CDR3 sequences; approximately 47% are singletons. The specimen sequenced was blood. The receptors shown here come from a man in his sixties in good health. Both conserved end residues are part of each CDR3. A D gene is named only where the DNA matches it firmly. Clone size is stated in some rows and not others, as once, few, many or a class when expanded.

V gene	clone size	D gene	J gene	CDR3 protein	CDR3 DNA
TRBV5-1	.	TRBD1	TRBJ2-5	CASSLAPGTGLRETQYF	TGCGCCAGCAGCTTGGCCCCGGGGACAGGGCTTCGTGAGACCCAGTACTTC
TRBV15	.	TRBD2	TRBJ2-5	CATSRDRSSGGLSEQYF	TGTGCCACCAGCAGAGATAGAAGTAGCGGGGGCCTTTCGGAGCAGTACTTC
TRBV12-3/TRBV12-4	.	.	TRBJ1-6	CASSQGRVNSPLHF	TGTGCCAGCAGCCAGGGAAGAGTTAATTCACCCCTCCACTTT
TRBV5-1	once	TRBD1	TRBJ1-1	CASSPGQGRYTEAFF	TGCGCCAGCAGCCCAGGACAGGGGCGATACACTGAAGCTTTCTTT
TRBV4-2	few	.	TRBJ1-4	CASSQRLEKLFF	TGTGCCAGCAGCCAAAGGTTGGAAAAACTGTTTTTT
TRBV9	few	TRBD2	TRBJ2-7	CASSPTRTSDSYEQYF	TGTGCCAGCAGCCCAACCAGGACTAGCGACTCCTACGAGCAGTACTTC
TRBV11-2	once	.	TRBJ2-7	CASSLARVSYEQYF	TGTGCCAGCAGCTTAGCCAGGGTCTCCTACGAGCAGTACTTC
TRBV6-2/TRBV6-3	.	TRBD2	TRBJ2-1	CASSPGLAGGGYNEQFF	TGTGCCAGCAGCCCGGGACTAGCGGGAGGAGGCTACAATGAGCAGTTCTTC
TRBV6-6	few	.	TRBJ2-7	CASSYTHLNYEQYF	TGTGCCAGCAGTTACACCCACCTTAACTACGAGCAGTACTTC
TRBV27	.	TRBD1	TRBJ1-2	CASSLSPDRGQSGYTF	TGTGCCAGCAGTTTATCGCCGGACAGGGGGCAGAGTGGCTACACCTTC
TRBV7-3	.	.	TRBJ2-1	CASSESSVYNEQFF	TGTGCCAGCAGCGAATCTAGCGTTTACAATGAGCAGTTCTTC
TRBV6-5	.	.	TRBJ2-7	CASSYSRLGLSYEQYF	TGTGCCAGCAGTTACTCGAGGCTGGGGCTCTCCTACGAGCAGTACTTC
TRBV13	.	.	TRBJ2-5	CASSSIAKGLQETQYF	TGTGCCAGCAGCTCGATTGCGAAGGGATTACAAGAGACCCAGTACTTC
TRBV9	few	.	TRBJ2-5	CASSVEWSGHRATTHETQYF	TGTGCCAGCAGCGTAGAATGGAGCGGGCACAGAGCGACGACGCACGAGACCCAGTACTTC
TRBV10-3	.	TRBD2	TRBJ2-7	CAISTPGGNEQYF	TGTGCCATCAGTACACCCGGGGGGAACGAGCAGTACTTC
TRBV12-3/TRBV12-4	.	.	TRBJ1-5	CASSPNPSRGPQHF	TGTGCCAGCAGTCCTAATCCTTCAAGGGGGCCCCAGCATTTT
TRBV12-3/TRBV12-4	.	.	TRBJ2-7	CASSLALGTSRGLDYEQYF	TGTGCCAGCAGTTTAGCGCTGGGGACCAGTCGGGGTCTGGACTACGAGCAGTACTTC
TRBV4-3	few	TRBD2	TRBJ2-7	CASSRLAGGSNEQYF	TGCGCCAGCAGTCGGCTAGCGGGAGGAAGTAATGAGCAGTACTTC
TRBV7-2	few	.	TRBJ2-5	CASSSPFRALGETQYF	TGTGCCAGCAGCTCCCCGTTCCGAGCCCTCGGCGAGACCCAGTACTTC
TRBV4-3	.	.	TRBJ1-2	CASSQEPGANYGYTF	TGCGCCAGCAGCCAAGAACCAGGGGCTAACTATGGCTACACCTTC
TRBV7-9	many	.	TRBJ2-1	CASSLEVVDEQFF	TGTGCCAGCAGCTTAGAGGTGGTCGATGAGCAGTTCTTC
TRBV10-2	many	TRBD2	TRBJ2-7	CASRNLAGAYEQYF	TGCGCCAGCAGGAACCTAGCGGGGGCCTACGAGCAGTACTTC
TRBV28	few	.	TRBJ2-2	CATEQSANTGELFF	TGTGCCACCGAGCAGAGCGCGAACACCGGGGAGCTGTTTTTT
TRBV18	.	.	TRBJ2-1	CASSPPDRGPYNEQFF	TGTGCCAGCTCACCACCCGATCGGGGGCCCTACAATGAGCAGTTCTTC
TRBV5-1	.	.	TRBJ2-3	CASSFDHTDTQYF	TGCGCCAGCAGCTTTGACCACACAGATACGCAGTATTTT
TRBV3-1	few	TRBD2	TRBJ2-1	CASSQGLAGYNEQFF	TGTGCCAGCAGCCAAGGGCTAGCGGGGTACAATGAGCAGTTCTTC
TRBV4-3	.	.	TRBJ2-4	CASSQDHPQGKNIQYF	TGCGCCAGCAGCCAAGATCATCCACAGGGAAAAAACATTCAGTACTTC
TRBV18	many	.	TRBJ2-5	CASSPLDRRETQYF	TGTGCCAGCTCACCACTAGACAGGAGGGAGACCCAGTACTTC
TRBV27	.	.	TRBJ2-1	CASSLGTGHNEQFF	TGTGCCAGCAGTTTGGGGACTGGACACAATGAGCAGTTCTTC
TRBV25-1	.	TRBD1	TRBJ2-1	CASSERDRVRNEQFF	TGTGCCAGCAGTGAACGGGACAGGGTGAGGAATGAGCAGTTCTTC
TRBV29-1	.	.	TRBJ2-7	CSVVKGPGGSYEQYF	TGCAGCGTTGTTAAGGGGCCCGGAGGATCCTACGAGCAGTACTTC
TRBV4-2	.	TRBD2	TRBJ2-5	CASSPDLGLADPGGETQYF	TGTGCCAGCAGCCCAGATCTCGGACTAGCGGACCCGGGGGGTGAGACCCAGTACTTC
TRBV27	many	TRBD1	TRBJ2-5	CASITYRGAVETQYF	TGTGCCAGCATTACCTACAGGGGTGCCGTAGAGACCCAGTACTTC
TRBV7-9	many	.	TRBJ2-1	CASSFAGYNEQFF	TGTGCCAGCAGCTTCGCAGGCTACAATGAGCAGTTCTTC
TRBV21-1	few	.	TRBJ2-7	CASSKVGYPYEQYF	TGTGCCAGCAGCAAAGTGGGATATCCCTACGAGCAGTACTTC
TRBV2	.	TRBD1	TRBJ1-1	CASSEEGARTEAFF	TGTGCCAGCAGTGAGGAGGGGGCGCGGACTGAAGCTTTCTTT
TRBV20-1	.	.	TRBJ1-1	CSARSPQGNTEAFF	TGCAGTGCTAGGTCCCCCCAAGGGAACACTGAAGCTTTCTTT
TRBV20-1	few	.	TRBJ1-2	CSARDWETNYGYTF	TGCAGTGCTAGAGATTGGGAAACTAACTATGGCTACACCTTC
TRBV7-2	.	TRBD1	TRBJ2-1	CASSPKTGDNEQFF	TGTGCCAGCAGCCCAAAGACAGGGGACAATGAGCAGTTCTTC
TRBV18	.	TRBD2	TRBJ2-7	CASSPGLAGAREQYF	TGTGCCAGCTCACCGGGACTAGCGGGAGCCCGCGAGCAGTACTTC
TRBV25-1	.	.	TRBJ1-2	CANSVPPHGYTF	TGTGCCAACAGTGTACCACCCCATGGCTACACCTTC
TRBV12-3/TRBV12-4	few	.	TRBJ1-6	CASSSQGLNSPLHF	TGTGCCAGCAGTTCACAGGGCTTAAATTCACCCCTCCACTTT
TRBV29-1	many	TRBD1	TRBJ2-7	CSVRDRGDEQYF	TGCAGCGTTCGGGACAGGGGAGATGAGCAGTACTTC
TRBV15	.	.	TRBJ1-2	CATSSDSDKPGYGYTF	TGTGCCACCAGCAGTGACTCGGACAAGCCAGGCTATGGCTACACCTTC
TRBV3-1	few	TRBD2	TRBJ2-5	CASSRRVGTREQETQYF	TGTGCCAGCAGCCGCCGGGTCGGGACTAGGGAACAAGAGACCCAGTACTTC
TRBV20-1	many	TRBD1	TRBJ1-2	CSASRTGDQGYTF	TGCAGTGCCAGTCGAACAGGGGACCAAGGCTACACCTTC
TRBV29-1	.	.	TRBJ2-1	CSVEVHPGTEQFF	TGCAGCGTTGAAGTTCATCCCGGGACAGAGCAGTTCTTC
TRBV7-2	.	TRBD2	TRBJ2-1	CASSPPGLAGRGAQFF	TGTGCCAGCAGCCCCCCCGGACTAGCCGGGAGAGGTGCGCAGTTCTTC
TRBV29-1	many	.	TRBJ2-3	CSVSSTDTQYF	TGCAGCGTTAGTAGCACAGATACGCAGTATTTT
TRBV20-1	.	TRBD2	TRBJ2-3	CSARLLAADTQYF	TGCAGTGCTAGACTGCTAGCGGCAGATACGCAGTATTTT
TRBV27	.	TRBD2	TRBJ2-1	CASSLLAGGSYNEQFF	TGTGCCAGCAGTTTATTAGCGGGAGGATCCTACAATGAGCAGTTCTTC
TRBV6-5	.	.	TRBJ2-7	CASSRSFSEQYF	TGTGCCAGCAGTCGGTCCTTCTCCGAGCAGTACTTC